Listed below are T cell receptor beta chains from one sample, sequenced in a study of CD8 T cells in Susac syndrome. Via MiXCR, TCRdb re-called the immunoSEQ multiplex PCR reads, giving one row per CDR3 protein. The sample includes some 200,000 distinct CDR3 sequences, around 90% of them seen just once. The sequencing sample was made of CD4+ T cells from PBMCs. Receptor source: a human donor with Susac syndrome. The CDR3 runs from the conserved cysteine through the conserved F or W. Rows may omit the clone size; those that give it use once, few, many or a size class.

J gene | V gene | clone size | CDR3 protein
TRBJ2-2 | TRBV7-8 | few | CASSLINSGYTGELFF
TRBJ1-2 | TRBV27 | NA | CASSFLGARGYTF
TRBJ2-1 | TRBV3-1 | NA | CASSQVRTSGGGEQFF
TRBJ1-2 | TRBV2 | NA | CASSDEGGYTF
TRBJ2-1 | TRBV24-1 | NA | CATSDFTGSPNEQFF
TRBJ2-3 | TRBV13 | NA | CASSLLAGPSTDTQYF
TRBJ2-3 | TRBV7-3 | NA | CASSSGGGTQYF
TRBJ2-7 | TRBV9 | NA | CASSPLAGGTSEQYF
TRBJ2-1 | TRBV6-5 | NA | CASSSSVLLAGHYNEQFF
TRBJ2-7 | TRBV30 | NA | CAWTSPDRAYEQYF
TRBJ2-7 | TRBV7-2 | NA | CASSFLGGGALYEQYF
TRBJ2-1 | TRBV10-1 | NA | CASSEVRLSGGQYNEQFF
TRBJ2-3 | TRBV20-1 | NA | CSARQGSTDTQYF
TRBJ2-2 | TRBV3-1 | once | CASSRLMGVPGELFF
TRBJ2-7 | TRBV7-2 | NA | CASNSQRGGNEQYF
TRBJ2-2 | TRBV7-9 | few | CAIARGTGELFF
TRBJ1-3 | TRBV12-3/TRBV12-4 | NA | CASRGGELSGNTIYF
TRBJ2-4 | TRBV6-1 | NA | CASTEGQSLAKNIQYF
TRBJ2-1 | TRBV20-1 | NA | CSARDPNGASGRGYNEQFF
TRBJ2-7 | TRBV12-3/TRBV12-4 | NA | CASSLGGGPGEQYF
TRBJ2-3 | TRBV9 | NA | CASSPGVTGTDTQYF
TRBJ2-1 | TRBV20-1 | NA | CSARRTRSYNEQFF
TRBJ2-1 | TRBV7-2 | NA | CASSPSGWGGEQFF
TRBJ1-5 | TRBV11-2 | NA | CASKLRTGRLSNQPQHF
TRBJ1-2 | TRBV30 | NA | CAWSAGVYGYTF
TRBJ2-1 | TRBV18 | NA | CASSPMEREGGNEQFF
TRBJ2-7 | TRBV5-6 | NA | CASSPLGFRSYEQYF
TRBJ2-5 | TRBV2 | NA | CASSVGSDGETQYF